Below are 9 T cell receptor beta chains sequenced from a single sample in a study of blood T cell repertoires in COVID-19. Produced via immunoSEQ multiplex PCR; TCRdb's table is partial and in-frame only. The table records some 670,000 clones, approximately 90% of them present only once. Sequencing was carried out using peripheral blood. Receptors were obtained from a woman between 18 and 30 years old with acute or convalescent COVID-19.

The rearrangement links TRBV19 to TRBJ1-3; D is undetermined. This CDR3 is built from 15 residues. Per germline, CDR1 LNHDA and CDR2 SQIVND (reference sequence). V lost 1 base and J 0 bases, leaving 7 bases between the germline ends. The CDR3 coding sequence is TGTGCCAGTAGTATAGTCCCCTTCTCTGGAAACACCATATATTTT. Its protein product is CASSIVPFSGNTIYF.

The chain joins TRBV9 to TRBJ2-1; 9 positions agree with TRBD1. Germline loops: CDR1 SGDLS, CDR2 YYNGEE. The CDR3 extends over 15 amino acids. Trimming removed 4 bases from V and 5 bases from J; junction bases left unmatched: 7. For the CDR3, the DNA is TGTGCCAGCAGCATACCGGGACAGGGTAACAATGAGCAGTTCTTC. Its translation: CASSIPGQGNNEQFF.

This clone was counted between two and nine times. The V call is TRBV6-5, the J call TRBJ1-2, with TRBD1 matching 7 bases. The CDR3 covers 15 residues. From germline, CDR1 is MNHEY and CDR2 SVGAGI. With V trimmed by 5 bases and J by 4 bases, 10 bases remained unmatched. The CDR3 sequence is CASSKPVTGVYGYTF. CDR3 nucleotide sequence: TGTGCCAGCAGTAAACCCGTTACAGGGGTCTATGGCTACACCTTC.

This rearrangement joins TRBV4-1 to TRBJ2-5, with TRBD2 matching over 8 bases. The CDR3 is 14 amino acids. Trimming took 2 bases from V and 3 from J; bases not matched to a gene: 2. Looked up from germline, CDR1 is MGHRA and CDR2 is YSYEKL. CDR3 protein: CASSQLSGEETQYF. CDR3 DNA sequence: TGCGCCAGCAGCCAACTTAGCGGGGAAGAGACCCAGTACTTC.

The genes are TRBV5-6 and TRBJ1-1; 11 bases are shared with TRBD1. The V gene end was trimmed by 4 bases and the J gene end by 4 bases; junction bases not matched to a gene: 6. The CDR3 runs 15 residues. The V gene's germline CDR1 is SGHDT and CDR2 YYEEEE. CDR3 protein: CASSGRTGGGTEAFF. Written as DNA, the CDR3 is TGTGCCAGCAGCGGGAGGACAGGGGGCGGCACTGAAGCTTTCTTT.

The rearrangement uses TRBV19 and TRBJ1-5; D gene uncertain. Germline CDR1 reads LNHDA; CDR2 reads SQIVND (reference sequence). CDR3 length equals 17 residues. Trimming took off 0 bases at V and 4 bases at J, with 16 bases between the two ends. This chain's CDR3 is CASSIDPGVGQNQPQHF. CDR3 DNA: TGTGCCAGTAGTATAGACCCCGGGGTGGGTCAGAATCAGCCCCAGCATTTT. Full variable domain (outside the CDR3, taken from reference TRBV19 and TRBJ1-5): DGGITQSPKYLFRKEGQNVTLSCEQNLNHDAMYWYRQDPGQGLRLIYYSQIVNDFQKGDIAEGYSVSREKKESFPLTVTSAQKNPTAFYLCASSIDPGVGQNQPQHFGDGTRLSIL.

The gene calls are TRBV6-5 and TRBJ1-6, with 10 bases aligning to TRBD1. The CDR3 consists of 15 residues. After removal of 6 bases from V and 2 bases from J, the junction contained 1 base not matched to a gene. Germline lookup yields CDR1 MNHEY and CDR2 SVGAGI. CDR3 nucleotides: TGTGCCAGCAGGGGACAGGGGACCTATAATTCACCCCTCCACTTT. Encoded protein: CASRGQGTYNSPLHF.

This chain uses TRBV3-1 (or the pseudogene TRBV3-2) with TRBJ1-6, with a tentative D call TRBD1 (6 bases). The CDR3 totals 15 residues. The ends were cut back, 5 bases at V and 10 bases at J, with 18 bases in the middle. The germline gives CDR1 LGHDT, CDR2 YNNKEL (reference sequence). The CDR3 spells CASSLDGGVGSPLHF. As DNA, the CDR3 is TGTGCCAGCAGCTTAGATGGGGGCGTAGGATCACCCCTCCACTTT.

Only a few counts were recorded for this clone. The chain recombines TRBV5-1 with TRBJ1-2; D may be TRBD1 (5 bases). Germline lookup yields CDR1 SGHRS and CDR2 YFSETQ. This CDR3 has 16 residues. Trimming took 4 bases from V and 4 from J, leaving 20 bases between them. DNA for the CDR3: TGCGCCAGCAGCCCGATAACCGTTCAGGGTGGCTATGGCTACACCTTC. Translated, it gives CASSPITVQGGYGYTF.